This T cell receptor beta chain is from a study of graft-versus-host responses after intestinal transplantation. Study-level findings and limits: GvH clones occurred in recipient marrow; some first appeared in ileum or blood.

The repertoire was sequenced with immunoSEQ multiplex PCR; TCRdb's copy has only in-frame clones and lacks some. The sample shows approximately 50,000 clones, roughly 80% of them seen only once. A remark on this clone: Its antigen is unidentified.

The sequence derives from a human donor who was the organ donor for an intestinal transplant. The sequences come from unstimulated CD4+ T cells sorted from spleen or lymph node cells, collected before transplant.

The CDR3 sequence: CSVGGEQGSLNTGELFF. CDR3 coding DNA: TGCAGCGTCGGGGGGGAACAGGGGTCCTTGAACACCGGGGAGCTGTTTTTT. The chain recombines TRBV29-1 with TRBJ2-2; possibly TRBD2 for D (8 bases). The CDR3 has 17 amino acids. CDR1 and CDR2 (germline): SQVTM, ANQGSEA. V lost 6 bases and J lost 1, with 21 bases in between.